Following are 22 T cell receptor beta chains from one sample sequenced in a study of T cells in localized non-small cell lung cancer (dated by TCRdb to the early 2020s). Library prep was done by the immunoSEQ multiplex PCR assay. In its TCRdb copy, this immuneACCESS table keeps in-frame sequences only and misses some clones. Where compared with another copy, unresolved V genes explain less than half of these, and the others have no known cause. The sample table holds 20,000 to 25,000 clones, of which more than 85% were seen once. Roughly 15% of the sample belongs to the ten largest clones. Material: peripheral blood, obtained before any cancer treatment. Receptors originate from a man aged 40 to 75 with stage III squamous cell lung carcinoma.

The gene calls are TRBV7-3 and TRBJ2-3; D gene uncertain. Trimming cost V 2 bases and J 6 bases, with 9 bases left between them. This CDR3 has 13 amino acids. Germline CDR1 reads SGHTA; CDR2 reads FQGTGA. In DNA, the CDR3 is TGTGCCAGCAGCTTAGGAGTGTGGGATACGCAGTATTTT. As protein: CASSLGVWDTQYF.

The rearrangement links TRBV9 to TRBJ1-6, with 9 bases fitting TRBD1. Germline CDR1 reads SGDLS; CDR2 reads YYNGEE. With 9 bases clipped from V and 9 bases from J, the junction kept 4 bases outside the gene matches. The CDR3 covers 12 residues. CDR3 in DNA: TGTGCCACGGGACAGGGCAGTTCACCCCTCCACTTT. Amino acid sequence: CATGQGSSPLHF.

The chain employs TRBV7-3 and TRBJ2-3; D is undetermined. CDR1 and CDR2 (germline): SGHTA, FQGTGA. V shed 5 bases and J shed 2 bases, with 8 bases lying between them. This CDR3 comprises 13 residues. CDR3 bases: TGTGCCAGCAGCCTCCAGCACACAGATACGCAGTATTTT. Its protein is CASSLQHTDTQYF.

V usage is TRBV10-3 and J usage is TRBJ2-3; no clear D gene. The germline V gene encodes CDR1 ENHRY and CDR2 SYGVKD. Trimming stripped 6 bases from V and 2 bases from J, with 12 bases between. CDR3 size: 14 residues. CDR3 residues: CAISRKPDTDTQYF. Here the CDR3 DNA reads TGTGCCATCAGCAGGAAACCGGACACAGATACGCAGTATTTT.

The chain has TRBV7-2 and TRBJ1-2, with 8 bases that match TRBD1. Germline V CDR1 and CDR2: SGHTA, FQGNSA. J was trimmed by 3 bases and V by 2 bases; bases with no gene match: 2. The CDR3 extends over 14 amino acids. The DNA for the CDR3 is TGTGCCAGCAGCTTACAGGGGGCTGACTATGGCTACACCTTC. Protein: CASSLQGADYGYTF. The entire variable domain, with the rest obtained from reference TRBV7-2 and TRBJ1-2, is as follows: GAGVSQSPSNKVTEKGKDVELRCDPISGHTALYWYRQSLGQGLEFLIYFQGNSAPDKSGLPSDRFSAERTGGSVSTLTIQRTQQEDSAVYLCASSLQGADYGYTFGSGTRLTVV.

The chain uses TRBV5-1 and TRBJ2-2, with 8 bases that match TRBD2. V shed 4 bases, J shed 3 bases, and the junction held 5 bases outside the gene matches. CDR1 is SGHRS, CDR2 YFSETQ, per germline. The CDR3 runs 15 residues. The CDR3 protein is CASSISGGYTGELFF. Written as DNA, the CDR3 is TGCGCCAGCAGCATCAGCGGGGGATACACCGGGGAGCTGTTTTTT.

This chain links TRBV28 with TRBJ1-2, with TRBD1 as a possible D gene (5 bases). The V end was cut by 1 base, the J end by 0 bases, with 12 bases between. The CDR3 runs to 16 residues. In germline, CDR1 is MDHEN, CDR2 SYDVKM. In DNA, the CDR3 is TGTGCCAGCAGTTTATTGGGGGTCGGAGCTAACTATGGCTACACCTTC. As protein: CASSLLGVGANYGYTF.

This chain links TRBV6-5 with TRBJ1-1; TRBD1 is a possible D gene (6 bases). The CDR3 consists of 14 residues. Trimming cost V 4 bases and J 6 bases, with 15 bases left between them. Germline V lookup: CDR1 MNHEY, CDR2 SVGAGI. Written as DNA, the CDR3 is TGTGCCAGCAGTTCAATTCGACAGGCGGCTGAAGCTTTCTTT. This encodes CASSSIRQAAEAFF.

This rearrangement joins TRBV5-1 to TRBJ2-1; D ambiguous. This CDR3 comprises 15 residues. Germline CDR1 SGHRS, CDR2 YFSETQ. V dropped 0 bases and J dropped 4 bases, with 11 bases sitting between them. The CDR3 DNA reads TGCGCCAGCAGCTTGGGGCAGGTCCTTTACAATGAGCAGTTCTTC. Protein sequence: CASSLGQVLYNEQFF.

For this clone: Distinct nucleotide sequences in the sample also encode this CDR3. The gene calls are TRBV10-1 and TRBJ1-6; maybe TRBD1 (6 bases). Trimming took off 6 bases at V and 10 bases at J, with 16 bases between the two ends. Germline V gene sequence: CDR1 WNHNN, CDR2 SYGVQD (reference sequence). The CDR3 runs 14 residues. CDR3: CASRGQGSESPLHF. The CDR3, as DNA: TGCGCCAGCAGGGGGCAGGGGTCGGAATCACCCCTCCACTTT.

The gene calls are TRBV7-3 and TRBJ2-7; D possibly corresponds to TRBD1 (5 bases). Trimming removed 5 bases from V and 4 bases from J, with 12 bases in between. CDR3 length: 13 amino acids. Germline V CDR1 and CDR2: SGHTA, FQGTGA. CDR3 sequence: CASSRNPGYEQYF. CDR3 in DNA: TGTGCCAGCAGCCGAAACCCAGGGTACGAGCAGTACTTC.

The rearrangement joins TRBV6-5 to TRBJ2-7; no reliable D call. From germline, CDR1 is MNHEY and CDR2 SVGAGI. The CDR3 spans 13 residues. V lost 3 bases, J lost 6 bases, and 12 bases lay in between. CDR3 protein: CASSYVEMGEQYF. DNA for the CDR3: TGTGCCAGCAGTTATGTAGAGATGGGCGAGCAGTACTTC.

This chain connects TRBV7-2 to TRBJ1-4; TRBD1 agrees at 9 bases. Looked up from germline, CDR1 is SGHTA and CDR2 is FQGNSA. CDR3 length: 15 residues. The V segment lost 6 bases and the J segment 4 bases; nucleotides outside the gene matches: 6. The CDR3 bases are TGTGCCAGCAGTCCCCGGACAGGGGATAATGAAAAACTGTTTTTT. Translation gives CASSPRTGDNEKLFF.

The CDR3 coding sequence is TGCGCCAGCAGCTCCGACGGGGGGCCCCAGCATTTT. Translated, it gives CASSSDGGPQHF. The chain combines TRBV5-1 with TRBJ1-5; a possible D gene is TRBD1 (5 bases). The germline V and J ends were trimmed by 3 bases and 9 bases, with 10 bases remaining between them. CDR1 and CDR2 (germline): SGHRS, YFSETQ. The CDR3 sequence is 12 residues long. The whole variable domain, remainder taken from reference TRBV5-1 and TRBJ1-5, is KAGVTQTPRYLIKTRGQQVTLSCSPISGHRSVSWYQQTPGQGLQFLFEYFSETQRNKGNFPGRFSGRQFSNSRSEMNVSTLELGDSALYLCASSSDGGPQHFGDGTRLSIL.

The chain combines TRBV6-6 with TRBJ2-2, with TRBD2 matching over 9 bases. The length of the CDR3 is 15 residues. V lost 6 bases, J lost 1 base, and 3 bases stayed unmatched. Germline CDR1 MNHNY, CDR2 SVGAGI (reference sequence). DNA for the CDR3: TGTGCCAGCAGACCGACTAGCGGGAACACCGGGGAGCTGTTTTTT. Its translation is CASRPTSGNTGELFF.

The CDR3 is CASNPNRDYPYNEQFF. Written as DNA, the CDR3 is TGTGCCAGCAACCCTAACCGGGACTATCCTTACAATGAGCAGTTCTTC. The chain recombines TRBV6-6 with TRBJ2-1; 7 nucleotides agree with TRBD2. The germline CDR1 and CDR2 sequences are MNHNY and SVGAGI (reference sequence). V dropped 7 bases and J dropped 4; count of bases not matched to a gene: 13. The CDR3 is made up of 16 amino acids.

V and J are TRBV7-2 and TRBJ1-6; weak D call: TRBD1 (5 bases). CDR3 size: 14 residues. The V end lost 0 bases, the J end lost 8 bases, and 8 bases lay between the germline ends. Per the germline V gene, CDR1 is SGHTA and CDR2 is FQGNSA. CDR3 region: CASSLAREDSPLHF. DNA for the CDR3: TGTGCCAGCAGCTTAGCCAGGGAGGATTCACCCCTCCACTTT.

This rearrangement joins TRBV7-2 to TRBJ1-2; D is uncertain. V gave up 4 bases and J gave up 4 bases, with 10 bases separating them. Germline V CDR1 and CDR2: SGHTA, FQGNSA. CDR3 length: 13 residues. The CDR3 region is CASSSPTGYGYTF. For the CDR3, the DNA is TGTGCCAGCAGCTCCCCTACGGGCTATGGCTACACCTTC.

The count of this clone is one. The V and J genes are TRBV27 and TRBJ1-2, with D tentatively TRBD1 (6 bases). V lost 5 bases and J lost 6, with 16 bases in between. CDR3 size: 14 residues. Germline CDR1 MNHEY, CDR2 SMNVEV (reference sequence). CDR3 nucleotides: TGTGCCAGCAGTCTCTATCCGGGGGCCGATGGCTACACCTTC. Amino acid sequence: CASSLYPGADGYTF.

V usage is TRBV5-6 and J usage is TRBJ2-7; D might be TRBD1 (6 bases). CDR3 length equals 13 residues. Per germline, CDR1 SGHDT and CDR2 YYEEEE. The V and J ends lost 2 bases and 5 bases respectively, with 11 bases between them. CDR3 region: CASSFQGNNEQYF. The CDR3 DNA reads TGTGCCAGCAGCTTCCAGGGGAACAACGAGCAGTACTTC.

The V gene is TRBV4-1, the J gene TRBJ2-6, with a weak D call TRBD2 (5 bases). The germline CDR1 and CDR2 sequences are MGHRA and YSYEKL. V was clipped by 1 base and J by 2 bases, with 9 bases between them. The CDR3 consists of 16 residues. Written as DNA, the CDR3 is TGCGCCAGCAGCCAAGTCCCGGGGACTGGGGCCAACGTCCTGACTTTC. Translated: CASSQVPGTGANVLTF.

The chain couples TRBV5-1 to TRBJ1-2; maybe TRBD1 (5 bases). This CDR3 is built from 13 residues. V shed 4 bases and J shed 4 bases, with 11 bases lying between them. CDR1 and CDR2 (germline): SGHRS, YFSETQ. CDR3 residues: CASSPTVSYGYTF. As DNA, the CDR3 is TGCGCCAGCAGCCCGACAGTTAGCTATGGCTACACCTTC.